This T cell receptor beta chain appears in the sequencing data of a study of CD8 T cells in Susac syndrome. The authors carried out high-throughput sequencing of TCR beta. They applied it to CD8+ and CD4+ T cells obtained from blood. Controls were healthy donors chosen to match patients in age and sex. Purification of the CD8+ and CD4+ T cells relied on negative isolation, and TEMRA cells underwent FACS enrichment. Roughly 0.45 to 1 ug RNA was reverse transcribed with random hexamers. TCR beta CDR3 was amplified by immunoSEQ covering 54 Vbeta and 13 Jbeta. TCRdb ran MiXCR on the immunoSEQ multiplex PCR reads and lists one entry per CDR3 protein. The top ten clones hold more than 0.095% of a sample with approximately 100,000 distinct CDR3 sequences, roughly 96% of them seen once. The V and J ends lost 0 bases and 2 bases respectively, with 14 bases between them. Germline-derived CDR1 and CDR2 are KGHSH and LQKENI. The CDR3 runs 16 residues.

The chain combines TRBV18 with TRBJ2-7; D is undetermined. The sequence derives from a human donor in good health. Sequencing used CD4+ T cells from PBMCs. CDR3 sequence (DNA): TGTGCCAGCTCACCACCGACGCCAGGCAAGACCTACGAGCAGTACTTC. Encoded protein: CASSPPTPGKTYEQYF.